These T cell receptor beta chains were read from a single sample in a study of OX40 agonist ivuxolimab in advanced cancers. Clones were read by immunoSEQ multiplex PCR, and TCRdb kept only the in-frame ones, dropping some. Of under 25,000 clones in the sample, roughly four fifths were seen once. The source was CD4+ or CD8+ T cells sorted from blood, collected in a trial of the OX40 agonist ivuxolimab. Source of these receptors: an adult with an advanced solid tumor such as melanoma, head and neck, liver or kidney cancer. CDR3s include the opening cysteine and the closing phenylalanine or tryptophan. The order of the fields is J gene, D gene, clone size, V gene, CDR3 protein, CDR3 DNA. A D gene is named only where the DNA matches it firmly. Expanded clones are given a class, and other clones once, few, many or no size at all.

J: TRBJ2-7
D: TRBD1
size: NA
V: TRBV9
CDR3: CASSVRGQGAPEQYF
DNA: TGTGCCAGCAGCGTCCGGGGACAGGGGGCGCCCGAGCAGTACTTC

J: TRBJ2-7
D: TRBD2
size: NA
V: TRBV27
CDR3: CASRLRLAGRGEQYF
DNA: TGTGCCAGCAGGTTACGGCTAGCGGGAAGGGGGGAGCAGTACTTC

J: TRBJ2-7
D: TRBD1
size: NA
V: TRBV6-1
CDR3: CASRLGQVPYEQYF
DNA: TGTGCCAGCAGGCTGGGACAGGTCCCCTACGAGCAGTACTTC

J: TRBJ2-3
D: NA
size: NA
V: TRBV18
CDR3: CASSRRGPLTTDTQYF
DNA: TGTGCCAGCTCAAGACGCGGACCATTAACCACAGATACGCAGTATTTT

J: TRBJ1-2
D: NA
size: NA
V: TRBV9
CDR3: CASSVARYGYTF
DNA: TGTGCCAGCAGCGTAGCCCGCTATGGCTACACCTTC

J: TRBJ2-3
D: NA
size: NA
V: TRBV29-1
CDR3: CSGRLRDTQYF
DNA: TGCAGCGGCCGCTTGAGGGATACGCAGTATTTT

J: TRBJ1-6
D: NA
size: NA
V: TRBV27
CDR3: CASSFLERVSSPLHF
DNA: TGTGCCAGCAGTTTTCTGGAAAGGGTGAGTTCACCCCTCCACTTT

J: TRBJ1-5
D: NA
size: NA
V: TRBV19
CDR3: CASSIGARGADQPQHF
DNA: TGTGCCAGTAGTATAGGGGCAAGGGGGGCAGATCAGCCCCAGCATTTT

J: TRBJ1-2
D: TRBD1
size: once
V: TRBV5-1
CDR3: CASTDRGYGYTF
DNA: TGCGCCAGCACGGACAGGGGCTATGGCTACACCTTC

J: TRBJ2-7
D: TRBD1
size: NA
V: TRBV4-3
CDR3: CASSHRTGFYEQYF
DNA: TGCGCCAGCAGCCACAGGACAGGGTTTTACGAGCAGTACTTC

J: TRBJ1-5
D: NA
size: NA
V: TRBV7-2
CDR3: CASSLSGPNQPQHF
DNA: TGTGCCAGCAGCCTATCCGGCCCCAATCAGCCCCAGCATTTT

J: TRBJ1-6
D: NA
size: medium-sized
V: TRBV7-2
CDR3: CASSLGGFYNSPLHF
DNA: TGTGCCAGCAGCTTAGGAGGGTTCTATAATTCACCCCTCCACTTT

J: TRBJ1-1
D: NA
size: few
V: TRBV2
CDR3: CASSVQGNTEAFF
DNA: TGTGCCAGCAGTGTGCAGGGAAACACTGAAGCTTTCTTT

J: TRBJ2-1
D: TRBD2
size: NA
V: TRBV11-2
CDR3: CASSLRLAKTYNEQFF
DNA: TGTGCCAGCAGCTTGAGACTAGCAAAAACCTACAATGAGCAGTTCTTC

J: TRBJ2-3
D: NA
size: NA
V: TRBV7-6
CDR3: CASSLEGNTDTQYF
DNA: TGTGCCAGCAGCTTAGAAGGGAACACAGATACGCAGTATTTT

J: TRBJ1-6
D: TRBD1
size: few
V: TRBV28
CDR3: CASRSYRGNSPLHF
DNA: TGTGCCAGCAGATCCTACAGGGGAAATTCACCCCTCCACTTT

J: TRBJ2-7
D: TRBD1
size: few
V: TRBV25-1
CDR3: CASSQRDRGYEQYF
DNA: TGTGCCAGCAGTCAACGGGACAGGGGATACGAGCAGTACTTC

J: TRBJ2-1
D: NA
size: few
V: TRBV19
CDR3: CASSIEGRSYNEQFF
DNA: TGTGCCAGTAGTATAGAGGGCCGCTCCTACAATGAGCAGTTCTTC